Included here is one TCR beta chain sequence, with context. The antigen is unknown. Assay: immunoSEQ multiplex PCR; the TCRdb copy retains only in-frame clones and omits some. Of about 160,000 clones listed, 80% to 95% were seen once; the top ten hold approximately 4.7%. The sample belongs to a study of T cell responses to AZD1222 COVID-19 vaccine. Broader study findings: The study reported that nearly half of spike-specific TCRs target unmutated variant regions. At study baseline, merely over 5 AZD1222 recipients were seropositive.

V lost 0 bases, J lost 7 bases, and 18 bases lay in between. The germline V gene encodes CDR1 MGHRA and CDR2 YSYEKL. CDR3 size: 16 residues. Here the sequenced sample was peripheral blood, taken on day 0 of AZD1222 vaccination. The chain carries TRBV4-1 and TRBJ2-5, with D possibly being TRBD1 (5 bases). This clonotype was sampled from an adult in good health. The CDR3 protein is CASSQDNRPLGATQYF. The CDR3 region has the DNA TGCGCCAGCAGCCAAGATAATCGGCCCTTAGGGGCGACCCAGTACTTC.